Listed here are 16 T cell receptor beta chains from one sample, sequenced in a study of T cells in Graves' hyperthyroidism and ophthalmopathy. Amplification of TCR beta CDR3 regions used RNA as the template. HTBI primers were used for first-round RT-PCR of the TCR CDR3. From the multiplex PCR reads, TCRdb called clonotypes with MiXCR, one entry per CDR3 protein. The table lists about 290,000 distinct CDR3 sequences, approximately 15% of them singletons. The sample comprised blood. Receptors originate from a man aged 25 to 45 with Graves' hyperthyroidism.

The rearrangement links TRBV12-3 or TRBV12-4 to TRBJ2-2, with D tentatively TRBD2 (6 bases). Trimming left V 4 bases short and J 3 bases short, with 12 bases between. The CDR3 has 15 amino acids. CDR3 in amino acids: CASSSGGTHTGELFF. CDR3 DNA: TGTGCCAGCAGTTCCGGCGGGACTCACACCGGGGAGCTGTTTTTT.

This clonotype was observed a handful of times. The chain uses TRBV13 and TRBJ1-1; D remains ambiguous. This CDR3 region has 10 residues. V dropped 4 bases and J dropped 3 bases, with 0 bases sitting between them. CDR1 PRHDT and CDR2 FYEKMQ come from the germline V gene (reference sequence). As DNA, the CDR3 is TGTGCCAGCAGCTACACTGAAGCTTTCTTT. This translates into CASSYTEAFF.

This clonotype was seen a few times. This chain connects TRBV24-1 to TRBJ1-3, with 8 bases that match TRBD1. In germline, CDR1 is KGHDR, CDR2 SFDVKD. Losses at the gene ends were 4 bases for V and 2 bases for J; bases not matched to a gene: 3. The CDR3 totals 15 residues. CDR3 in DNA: TGTGCCACCAGTGACCCCAGGGGGCCTGGAAACACCATATATTTT. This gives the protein CATSDPRGPGNTIYF.

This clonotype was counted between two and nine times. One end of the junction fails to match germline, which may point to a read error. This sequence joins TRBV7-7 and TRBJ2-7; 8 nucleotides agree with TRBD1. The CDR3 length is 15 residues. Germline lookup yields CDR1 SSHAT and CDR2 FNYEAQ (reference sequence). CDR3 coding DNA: TGTGCTAGCAGCTTAGCTCTCGGACAGGGCTACGAGCAGTACTTC. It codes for CASSLALGQGYEQYF.

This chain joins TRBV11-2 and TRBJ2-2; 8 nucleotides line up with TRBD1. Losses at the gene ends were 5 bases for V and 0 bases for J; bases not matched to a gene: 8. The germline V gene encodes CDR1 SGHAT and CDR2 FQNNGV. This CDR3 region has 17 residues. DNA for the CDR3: TGTGCCAGCAGCGTTGGACAGGGAATCCCGAACACCGGGGAGCTGTTTTTT. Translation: CASSVGQGIPNTGELFF.

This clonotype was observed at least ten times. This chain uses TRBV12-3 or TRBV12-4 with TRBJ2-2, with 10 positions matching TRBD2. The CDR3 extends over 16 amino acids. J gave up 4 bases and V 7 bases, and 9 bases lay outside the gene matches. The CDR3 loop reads CASTALAGVGTGELFF. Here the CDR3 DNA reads TGTGCCAGCACTGCCCTAGCGGGAGTGGGCACCGGGGAGCTGTTTTTT.

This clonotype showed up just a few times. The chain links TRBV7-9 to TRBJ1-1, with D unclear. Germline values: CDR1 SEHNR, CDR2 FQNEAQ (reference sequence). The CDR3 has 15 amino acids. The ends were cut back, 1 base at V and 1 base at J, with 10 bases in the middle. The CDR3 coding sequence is TGTGCCAGCAGCTTAGGCCGGGTGGGGAACACTGAAGCTTTCTTT. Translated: CASSLGRVGNTEAFF.

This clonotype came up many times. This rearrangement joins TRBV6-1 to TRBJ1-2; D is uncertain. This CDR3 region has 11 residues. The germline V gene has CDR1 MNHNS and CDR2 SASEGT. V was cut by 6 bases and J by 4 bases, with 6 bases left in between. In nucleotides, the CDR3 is TGTGCCAGCAGGTATCGCTATGGCTACACCTTC. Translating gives CASRYRYGYTF.

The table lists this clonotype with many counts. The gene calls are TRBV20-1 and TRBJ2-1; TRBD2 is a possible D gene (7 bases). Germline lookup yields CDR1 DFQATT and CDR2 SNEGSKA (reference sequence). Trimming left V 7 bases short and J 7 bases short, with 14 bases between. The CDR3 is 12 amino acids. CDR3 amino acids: CSGGGGGNEQFF. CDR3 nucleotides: TGCAGTGGAGGAGGGGGAGGGAATGAGCAGTTCTTC.

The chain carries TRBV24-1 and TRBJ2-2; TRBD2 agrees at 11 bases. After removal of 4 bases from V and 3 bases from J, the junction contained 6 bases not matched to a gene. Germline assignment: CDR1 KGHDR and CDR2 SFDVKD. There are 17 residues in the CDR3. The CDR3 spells CATSDMTSGTHTGELFF. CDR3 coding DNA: TGTGCCACCAGTGACATGACTAGCGGGACTCACACCGGGGAGCTGTTTTTT.

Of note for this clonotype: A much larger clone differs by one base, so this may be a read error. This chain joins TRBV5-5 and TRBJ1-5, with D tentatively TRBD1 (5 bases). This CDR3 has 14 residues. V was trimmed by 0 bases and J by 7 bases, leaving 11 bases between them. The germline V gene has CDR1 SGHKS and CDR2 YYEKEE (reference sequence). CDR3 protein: CASSLADSGQPQHF. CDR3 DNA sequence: TGTGCCAGCAGCTTGGCCGACAGTGGACAGCCCCAGCATTTT.

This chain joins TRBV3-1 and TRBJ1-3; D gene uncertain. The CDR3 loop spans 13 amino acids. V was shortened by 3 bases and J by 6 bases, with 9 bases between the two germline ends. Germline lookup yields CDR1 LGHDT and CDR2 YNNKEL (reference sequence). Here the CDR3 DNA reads TGTGCCAGCAGCCATCCCCCCGTAAACACCATATATTTT. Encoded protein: CASSHPPVNTIYF.

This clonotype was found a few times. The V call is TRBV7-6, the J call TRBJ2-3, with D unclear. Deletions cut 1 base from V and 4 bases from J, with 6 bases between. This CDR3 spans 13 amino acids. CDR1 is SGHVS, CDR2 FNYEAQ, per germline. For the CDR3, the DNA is TGTGCCAGCAGCTTAGTGGTCGCAGATACGCAGTATTTT. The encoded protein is CASSLVVADTQYF.

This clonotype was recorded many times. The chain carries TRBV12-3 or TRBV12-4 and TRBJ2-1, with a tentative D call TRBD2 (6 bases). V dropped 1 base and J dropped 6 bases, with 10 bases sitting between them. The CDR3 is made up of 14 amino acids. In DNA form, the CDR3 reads TGTGCCAGCAGTTTAGTGGGGGGAGGCAATGAGCAGTTCTTC. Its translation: CASSLVGGGNEQFF.

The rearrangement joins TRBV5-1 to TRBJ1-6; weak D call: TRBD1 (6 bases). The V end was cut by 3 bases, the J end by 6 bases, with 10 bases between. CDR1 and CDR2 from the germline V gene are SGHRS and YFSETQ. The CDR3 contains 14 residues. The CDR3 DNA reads TGCGCCAGCAGCTATACAGGGTCTAATTCACCCCTCCACTTT. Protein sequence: CASSYTGSNSPLHF.

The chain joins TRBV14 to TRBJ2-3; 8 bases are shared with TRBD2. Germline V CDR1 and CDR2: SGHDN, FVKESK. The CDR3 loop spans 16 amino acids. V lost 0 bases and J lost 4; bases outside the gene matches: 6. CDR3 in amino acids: CASSQDLGRVADTQYF. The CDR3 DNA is TGTGCCAGCAGCCAAGATCTCGGGAGGGTAGCAGATACGCAGTATTTT.